This T cell receptor beta chain is from a study of response to subunit inactivated influenza vaccine. Study-wide points: Authors suggested each seasonal flu vaccination may recruit only limited numbers of new T cells.

Turning to this clonotype: Its antigen is unidentified.

The V gene end was trimmed by 6 bases and the J gene end by 2 bases; junction bases not matched to a gene: 5. The CDR3 is 14 residues long. Germline values: CDR1 WSHSY, CDR2 SAAADI. From the RT-PCR reads, TCRdb called clonotypes with MiXCR, one entry per CDR3 protein. The data hold more than 200,000 distinct CDR3 sequences, with 12% observed a single time. This chain uses TRBV10-2 with TRBJ2-7; 9 bases are a match to TRBD2. The receptor was isolated from a man in his fifties who received an inactivated influenza vaccine. Sequenced material: non-naive T cells sorted from PBMCs, taken roughly 2 weeks before vaccination. CDR3: CASSETSGPYEQYF. CDR3 DNA sequence: TGCGCCAGCAGCGAGACTAGCGGCCCCTACGAGCAGTACTTC.